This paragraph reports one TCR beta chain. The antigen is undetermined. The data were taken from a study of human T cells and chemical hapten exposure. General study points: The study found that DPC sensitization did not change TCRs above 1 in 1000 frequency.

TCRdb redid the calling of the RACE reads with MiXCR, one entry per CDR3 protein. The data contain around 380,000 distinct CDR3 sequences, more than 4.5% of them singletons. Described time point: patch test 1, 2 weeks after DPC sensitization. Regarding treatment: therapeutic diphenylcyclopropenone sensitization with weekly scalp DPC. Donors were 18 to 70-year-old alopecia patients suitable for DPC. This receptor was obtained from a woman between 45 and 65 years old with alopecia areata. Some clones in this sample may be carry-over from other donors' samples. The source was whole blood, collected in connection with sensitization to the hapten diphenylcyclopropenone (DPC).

The CDR3 is CASSPRTSGSSYNEQFF. CDR3 bases: TGTGCCAGCAGTCCTCGGACTAGCGGGAGCTCCTACAATGAGCAGTTCTTC. This chain uses TRBV6-6 with TRBJ2-1; TRBD2 matches at 13 bases. CDR1 is MNHNY, CDR2 SVGAGI, per germline (reference sequence). V lost 5 bases, J lost 0 bases, and 4 bases stayed unmatched. This CDR3 is built from 17 residues.